One and the same sample provided the 7 T cell receptor beta chains below, sequenced in a study of T cells in Graves' hyperthyroidism and ophthalmopathy. RNA transcripts gave rise to amplified TCR beta CDR3 regions. RT-PCR in the first round (using the HTBI primer set) targeted the TCR CDR3. TCRdb called the multiplex PCR reads again in MiXCR, with one record for every CDR3 protein. Here the sample spans hundreds of thousands of distinct CDR3 sequences, 13% being singletons. Sequencing was done on a sample of blood. The origin of the receptors is a woman in her late teens or twenties with Graves' hyperthyroidism.

The J gene is TRBJ2-2, the V gene TRBV7-3; the match to TRBD2 covers 10 bases. The CDR3 sequence is 17 residues long. CDR1 is SGHTA and CDR2 is FQGTGA in the germline V gene. With V trimmed by 4 bases and J by 7 bases, 12 bases remained unmatched. CDR3 amino acids: CASSYNSGRALIGELFF. Here the CDR3 DNA reads TGTGCCAGCAGCTACAACAGCGGGAGGGCCCTCATCGGGGAGCTGTTTTTT.

Comments on this clonotype: Sequence at one end of the junction differs from germline and may be a read error. This rearrangement joins TRBV2 to TRBJ2-2; 8 bases are shared with TRBD1. The CDR3 sequence is 16 residues long. Germline V gives CDR1 SNHLY, CDR2 FYNNEI. As DNA, the CDR3 is TGTGCCAGCACAACAGACAGGGGCTTTGGCACCGGGGAGCTGCTTTTT. Encoded protein: CASTTDRGFGTGELLF.

The chain is built from TRBV19 and TRBJ2-5; possible D gene TRBD1, 5 bases. The CDR3 has 13 residues. Germline CDR1 and CDR2: LNHDA and SQIVND (reference sequence). V was pared by 8 bases and J by 3 bases, with 13 bases between. The CDR3 here is CASCVGPKETQYF. The CDR3 bases are TGTGCCAGTTGTGTGGGGCCCAAAGAGACCCAGTACTTC. Drawing the rest from reference TRBV19 and TRBJ2-5, the complete variable domain is DGGITQSPKYLFRKEGQNVTLSCEQNLNHDAMYWYRQDPGQGLRLIYYSQIVNDFQKGDIAEGYSVSREKKESFPLTVTSAQKNPTAFYLCASCVGPKETQYFGPGTRLLVL.

This clonotype was recorded a few times. The genes are TRBV18 and TRBJ1-2; D remains ambiguous. V gave up 2 bases and J gave up 5 bases, with 21 bases separating them. The CDR3 is made up of 17 amino acids. Germline CDR1 and CDR2: KGHSH and LQKENI. CDR3 sequence reads: CASSPTVLVNDRYGYTF. CDR3 coding DNA: TGTGCCAGCTCACCAACGGTACTGGTTAACGACCGATATGGCTACACCTTC.

At least ten counts were recorded for this clonotype. This chain connects TRBV7-3 to TRBJ1-6; TRBD1 aligns across 7 bases. V shed 4 bases and J 7 bases; nucleotides not matched to a gene: 7. The CDR3 loop spans 15 amino acids. Germline V gene data show CDR1 as SGHTA and CDR2 as FQGTGA. As DNA, the CDR3 is TGTGCCAGCAGCTCCCCCGACAGGGAGAATTCACCCCTCCACTTT. Encoded protein: CASSSPDRENSPLHF.

This clonotype was picked up many times. The chain uses TRBV4-1 and TRBJ2-3, with 9 bases identical to TRBD1. The V gene end was trimmed by 0 bases and the J gene end by 2 bases; junction bases not matched to a gene: 6. Per the germline V gene, CDR1 is MGHRA and CDR2 is YSYEKL. The CDR3 has 17 residues. The CDR3 DNA reads TGCGCCAGCAGCCAAGAGGCGGGACAGGGATTCACAGATACGCAGTATTTT. Encoded protein: CASSQEAGQGFTDTQYF.

This clonotype was seen many times. The rearrangement links TRBV7-9 to TRBJ1-1; D not certain. The CDR3 totals 12 residues. Trimming left V 5 bases short and J 4 bases short, with 8 bases between. Per germline, CDR1 SEHNR and CDR2 FQNEAQ (reference sequence). CDR3 in DNA: TGTGCCAGCAGCGAATTCGGCACTGAAGCTTTCTTT. Amino acid sequence: CASSEFGTEAFF.